This T cell receptor (beta chain) was identified in a study of shared clonotypes between healthy human individuals. Clones were sequenced by immunoSEQ multiplex PCR, and TCRdb holds only the in-frame ones, with some missing. The table shows a few million clones, with around 93% occurring only once. Deletions cut 5 bases from V and 5 bases from J, with 12 bases between. CDR3 length: 13 amino acids. Germline V gene lookup returns CDR1 SEHNR and CDR2 FQNEAQ (reference sequence). This receptor was obtained from a young man in good health. Some clones in this sample may be carry-over from other donors' samples. The gene calls are TRBV7-9 and TRBJ2-5, with D unresolved. The sequenced material came from naive CD4+ T cells from PBMCs. The subset: CD45RA+ positively selected. In DNA, the CDR3 is TGTGCCAGCAGCAAAGTGAACGGGGAGACCCAGTACTTC. This translates into CASSKVNGETQYF.